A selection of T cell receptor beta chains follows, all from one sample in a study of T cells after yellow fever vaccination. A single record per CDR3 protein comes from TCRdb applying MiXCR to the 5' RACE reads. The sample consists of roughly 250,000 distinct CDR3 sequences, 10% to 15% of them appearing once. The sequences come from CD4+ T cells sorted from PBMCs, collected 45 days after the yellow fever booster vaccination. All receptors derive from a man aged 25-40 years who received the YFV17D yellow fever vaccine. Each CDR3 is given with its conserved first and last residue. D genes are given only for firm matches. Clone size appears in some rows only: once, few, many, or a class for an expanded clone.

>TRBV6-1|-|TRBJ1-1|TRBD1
TGTGCCAGCAGGGGACAGGGCGCCACAGCTTTCTTT
CASRGQGATAFF
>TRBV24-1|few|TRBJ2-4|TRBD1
TGTGCCTCCGCGACAGGGGCTAAAAACATTCAGTACTTC
CASATGAKNIQYF
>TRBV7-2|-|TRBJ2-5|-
TGTGCCAGCAGCCAAGGAGGGACGGGGGAGACCCAGTACTTC
CASSQGGTGETQYF
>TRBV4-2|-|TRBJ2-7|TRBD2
TGTGCCAGCAGCCAAGATGATAGCGGGGAAATTTACGAGCAGTACTTC
CASSQDDSGEIYEQYF
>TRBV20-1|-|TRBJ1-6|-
TGCAGTGCTAGAGATTTCGACCACTGGAATTCACCCCTCCACTTT
CSARDFDHWNSPLHF
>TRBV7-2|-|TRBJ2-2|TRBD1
TGTGCCAGCAGCTTCCGGACAGGGGGTTTCGGGGAGCTGTTTTTT
CASSFRTGGFGELFF
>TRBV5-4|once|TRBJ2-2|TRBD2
TGTGCCAGCAGCCGGGGACTAGACACCGGGGAGCTGTTTTTT
CASSRGLDTGELFF
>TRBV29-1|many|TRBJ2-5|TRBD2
TGCAGCGCCCGGGACAGGAGTCTAGCGGGAGGAAAAGAGACCCAGTACTTC
CSARDRSLAGGKETQYF
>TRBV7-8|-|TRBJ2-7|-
TGTGCCAGCAGCTTAGGACAGGCGAGCTCCTACGAGCAGTACTTC
CASSLGQASSYEQYF
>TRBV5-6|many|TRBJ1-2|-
TGTGCCAGCAGCTTGGGGGGGAACTATGGCTACACCTTC
CASSLGGNYGYTF
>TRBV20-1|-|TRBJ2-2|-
TGCAGTGCTAGACCCGTTACTAGCCCCAACACCGGGGAGCTGTTTTTT
CSARPVTSPNTGELFF
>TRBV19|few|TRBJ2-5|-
TGTGCCAGTAGCCCTCCGGGCGGCGAGACCCAGTATTTC
CASSPPGGETQYF
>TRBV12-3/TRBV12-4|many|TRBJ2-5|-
TGTGCCAGCAGCTTGGGGCAGAAAGAGACCCAGTACTTC
CASSLGQKETQYF
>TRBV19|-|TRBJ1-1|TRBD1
TGTGCCAGTAGAAAATGGACAGGGGAGAACACTGAAGCTTTCTTT
CASRKWTGENTEAFF
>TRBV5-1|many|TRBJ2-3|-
TGCGCCAGCAGCTTGGCCGGGGAAGATACGCAGTATTTT
CASSLAGEDTQYF
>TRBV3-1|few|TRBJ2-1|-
TGTGCCAGCAGAAGGACTCATAGCTCCTACAATGAGCAGTTCTTC
CASRRTHSSYNEQFF
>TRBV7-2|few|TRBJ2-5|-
TGTGCCAGCAGCTTAATTGGGATCTGGGAGACCCAGTACTTC
CASSLIGIWETQYF
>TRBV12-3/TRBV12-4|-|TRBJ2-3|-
TGTGCCAGCCGGTTTCCATGGGGGAGATCAGATACGCAGTATTTT
CASRFPWGRSDTQYF
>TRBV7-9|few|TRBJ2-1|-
TGTGCCAGCAGCTTACGTATGCGGGAGCAGTTCTTC
CASSLRMREQFF
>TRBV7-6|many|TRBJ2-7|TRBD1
TGTGCCAGCAGCTTACGGACAGGGAATTACGAGCAGTACTTC
CASSLRTGNYEQYF
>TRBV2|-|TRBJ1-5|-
TGTGCCAGCATCCTGAGAAGGGAGGGTCAGCCCCAGCATTTT
CASILRREGQPQHF
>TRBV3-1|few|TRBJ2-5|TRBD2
TGTGCCAGCAGCCTTCTGGGTGAAGCGGGAGACCTAGAGACCCAGTACTTC
CASSLLGEAGDLETQYF
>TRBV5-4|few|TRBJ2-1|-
TGTGCCAGCAGTTTGGCGGGGCTCTCCTACAATGAGCAGTTCTTC
CASSLAGLSYNEQFF
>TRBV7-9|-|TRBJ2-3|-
TGTGCCAGCAGCTTGACTACACCCAGCACAGATACGCAGTATTTT
CASSLTTPSTDTQYF
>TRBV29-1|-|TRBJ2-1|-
TGCAGCGTTGTGAAGTACAATGAGCAGTTCTTC
CSVVKYNEQFF
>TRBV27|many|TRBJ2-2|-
TGTGCCAGCAGTCCCGGAAGGCAGCACAAATTGACCGGGGAGCTGTTTTTT
CASSPGRQHKLTGELFF
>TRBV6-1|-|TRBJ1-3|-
TGTGCCAGCAGCTTGTCTACAGGGTTCTCTGGAAACACCATATATTTT
CASSLSTGFSGNTIYF
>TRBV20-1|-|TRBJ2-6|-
TGCAGTGCTCAGGCCAAAGTCCTGACTTTC
CSAQAKVLTF
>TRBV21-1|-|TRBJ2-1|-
TGTGCCAGGCTCCGGAGAGCGGGCCCCCACAATGAGCAGTTCTTC
CARLRRAGPHNEQFF